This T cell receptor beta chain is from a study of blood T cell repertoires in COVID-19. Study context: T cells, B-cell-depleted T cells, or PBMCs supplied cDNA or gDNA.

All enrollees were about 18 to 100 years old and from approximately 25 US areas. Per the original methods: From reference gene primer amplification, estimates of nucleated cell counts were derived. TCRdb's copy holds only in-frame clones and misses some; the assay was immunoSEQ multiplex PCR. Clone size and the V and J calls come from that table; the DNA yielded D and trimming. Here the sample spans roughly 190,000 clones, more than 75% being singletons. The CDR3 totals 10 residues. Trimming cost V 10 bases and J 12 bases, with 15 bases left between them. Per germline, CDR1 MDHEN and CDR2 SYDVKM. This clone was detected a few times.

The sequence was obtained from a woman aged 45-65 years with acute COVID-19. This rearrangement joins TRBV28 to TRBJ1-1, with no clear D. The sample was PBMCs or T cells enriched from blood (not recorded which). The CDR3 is CATRARRTFF. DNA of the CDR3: TGTGCCACGCGGGCTAGGCGAACTTTCTTT.